A selection of T cell receptor beta chains follows, all from one sample in a study of T cell repertoires in cytomegalovirus infection. TCRdb independently ran MiXCR on the reads; one entry per CDR3 protein. This sample yields approximately 390,000 distinct CDR3 sequences, of which roughly 36% are seen a single time; 13% belongs to the top ten. These receptors' targets are unknown. The sequencing here drew on cultured PBMCs, taken from culture after CMV antigen stimulation. These TCRs come from a human donor in good health (CMV status not recorded). Some clones in this sample may be carry-over from other donors' samples. Both conserved end residues are part of each CDR3. The D gene is left open where the match is weak. Where a row states a size, it is once, few, many or the class of an expanded clone; other rows omit it.

v_call	d_call	j_call	clone_size	cdr3_aa	cdr3_nt
TRBV28	TRBD1	TRBJ2-3	NA	CASSLGQSLDTQYF	TGTGCCAGCAGTTTGGGACAGTCACTTGATACGCAGTATTTT
TRBV28	NA	TRBJ1-1	NA	CATDLGSSRAFF	TGTGCCACCGATTTAGGGAGCAGCCGAGCTTTCTTT
TRBV28	TRBD2	TRBJ2-6	NA	CASSTPGLAGGAGANVLTF	TGTGCCAGCAGTACCCCGGGACTAGCGGGAGGGGCCGGGGCCAACGTCCTGACTTTC
TRBV18	NA	TRBJ1-1	NA	CASSSTVGYGTRTEAFF	TGTGCCAGCTCAAGTACGGTGGGATACGGGACTAGGACTGAAGCTTTCTTT
TRBV2	NA	TRBJ2-7	NA	CASSVELAGLPYEQYF	TGTGCCAGCAGTGTCGAACTAGCCGGGCTTCCCTACGAGCAGTACTTC
TRBV10-3	TRBD2	TRBJ2-3	few	CAISDLAGAADTQYF	TGTGCCATCAGTGATCTAGCGGGAGCGGCAGATACGCAGTATTTT
TRBV14	NA	TRBJ1-2	few	CASSPDRSYGYTF	TGTGCCAGCAGCCCCGACAGATCGTATGGCTACACCTTC
TRBV7-2	TRBD1	TRBJ2-3	few	CASSATGVDTDTQYF	TGTGCCAGCAGCGCAACAGGGGTGGACACAGATACGCAGTATTTT
TRBV7-9	NA	TRBJ1-2	few	CASSHGVRGWYTF	TGTGCCAGCAGCCACGGTGTGCGGGGCTGGTACACCTTC
TRBV9	TRBD2	TRBJ2-2	few	CASSPSGSRTGELFF	TGTGCCAGCAGCCCTAGCGGGAGCAGGACCGGGGAGCTGTTTTTT
TRBV30	NA	TRBJ2-3	NA	CAWSVRWDTQYF	TGTGCCTGGAGTGTACGATGGGATACGCAGTATTTT
TRBV5-1	TRBD2	TRBJ2-7	NA	CASSLDLAGTSYEQYF	TGCGCCAGCAGCTTGGACCTAGCGGGAACTTCCTACGAGCAGTACTTC
TRBV20-1	NA	TRBJ2-3	NA	CSAYSSVGTDTQYF	TGCAGTGCTTATTCTAGCGTGGGCACAGATACGCAGTATTTT
TRBV7-6	TRBD1	TRBJ2-3	NA	CASSNTGTGTTDTQYF	TGTGCCAGCAGTAATACCGGGACAGGGACGACAGATACGCAGTATTTT
TRBV6-6	TRBD2	TRBJ2-1	NA	CASSYISGSRNEQFF	TGTGCCAGCAGTTACATTAGCGGGAGTAGGAATGAGCAGTTCTTC
TRBV7-9	NA	TRBJ1-2	few	CASSSGSGYTF	TGTGCCAGCAGCTCCGGATCTGGCTACACCTTC
TRBV27	TRBD1	TRBJ1-4	NA	CASSRQGQEKLFF	TGTGCCAGCAGTAGACAGGGACAAGAAAAACTGTTTTTT
TRBV7-6	NA	TRBJ2-1	NA	CASSLQGSVNEQFF	TGTGCCAGCAGCTTACAGGGATCGGTGAATGAGCAGTTCTTC
TRBV5-4	TRBD2	TRBJ2-1	NA	CASTVAGSYNEQFF	TGTGCCAGCACCGTAGCGGGATCCTACAATGAGCAGTTCTTC
TRBV7-9	TRBD1	TRBJ2-5	NA	CASSQLTGGTETQYF	TGTGCCAGCAGTCAATTAACAGGGGGCACGGAGACCCAGTACTTC
TRBV12-3/TRBV12-4	TRBD2	TRBJ2-1	NA	CASSIAGRSSYNEQFF	TGTGCCAGCAGCATAGCGGGACGGAGCTCCTACAATGAGCAGTTCTTC
TRBV7-2	NA	TRBJ2-1	NA	CASSLVGVEQFF	TGTGCCAGCAGCTTAGTAGGGGTTGAGCAGTTCTTC
TRBV5-5	NA	TRBJ1-2	NA	CASSFRGVYGYTF	TGTGCCAGCAGCTTCAGGGGTGTCTATGGCTACACCTTC
TRBV19	TRBD1	TRBJ1-5	NA	CASSGTGLSNQPQHF	TGTGCCAGTAGTGGGACAGGGTTAAGCAATCAGCCCCAGCATTTT
TRBV6-2/TRBV6-3	NA	TRBJ1-1	NA	CASSYRRINTEAFF	TGTGCCAGCAGTTATCGACGGATCAACACTGAAGCTTTCTTT
TRBV7-3	NA	TRBJ2-7	few	CASSVGSKSTYEQYF	TGTGCCAGCAGCGTCGGGAGTAAATCCACCTACGAGCAGTACTTC
TRBV7-6	NA	TRBJ1-6	few	CASSRALRDSPLHF	TGTGCCAGCAGCCGCGCCCTCAGGGATTCACCCCTCCACTTT
TRBV6-5	TRBD2	TRBJ2-2	few	CASSYSALAGGPGELFF	TGTGCCAGCAGTTACTCGGCCCTAGCGGGAGGGCCCGGGGAGCTGTTTTTT
TRBV20-1	TRBD2	TRBJ2-1	NA	CSAGGGGYNEQFF	TGCAGTGCTGGGGGGGGGGGCTACAATGAGCAGTTCTTC
TRBV7-2	NA	TRBJ2-7	few	CASSNRVPYEQYF	TGTGCCAGCAGCAACAGGGTACCCTACGAGCAGTACTTC
TRBV5-6	TRBD2	TRBJ2-3	NA	CASSFLPLTSGLTDTQYF	TGTGCCAGCAGCTTTTTACCGTTGACTAGCGGACTCACAGATACGCAGTATTTT
TRBV7-2	TRBD2	TRBJ2-7	few	CASSSIAGAYEQYF	TGTGCCAGCAGCTCCATAGCGGGAGCCTACGAGCAGTACTTC
TRBV5-6	NA	TRBJ2-5	once	CASSLAVGGGETQYF	TGTGCCAGCAGCTTGGCAGTTGGAGGCGGAGAGACCCAGTACTTC
TRBV30	TRBD1	TRBJ1-2	NA	CAWSGPGQGGYGYTF	TGTGCCTGGAGTGGCCCGGGACAGGGAGGCTATGGCTACACCTTC
TRBV6-2/TRBV6-3	TRBD1	TRBJ2-3	NA	CASSLDRVKDTQYF	TGTGCCAGCAGTTTGGACAGGGTTAAAGATACGCAGTATTTT
TRBV19	NA	TRBJ2-1	few	CASSIVEVGEQFF	TGTGCCAGTAGTATAGTGGAGGTGGGTGAGCAGTTCTTC
TRBV2	NA	TRBJ1-1	NA	CASSEGQINTEAFF	TGTGCCAGCAGTGAAGGACAGATTAACACTGAAGCTTTCTTT
TRBV5-8	NA	TRBJ1-3	once	CACSLRARGNSGNTIYF	TGTGCCTGCAGCTTGAGGGCTCGCGGCAACTCTGGAAACACCATATATTTT
TRBV5-4	NA	TRBJ2-2	few	CASRTGQPNTGELFF	TGTGCCAGCAGGACGGGACAACCGAACACCGGGGAGCTGTTTTTT
TRBV7-2	NA	TRBJ2-5	many	CASSLMAQETQYF	TGTGCCAGCAGCTTAATGGCACAAGAGACCCAGTACTTC
TRBV27	NA	TRBJ2-7	NA	CASSLSTGNTGEQYF	TGTGCCAGCAGTTTATCGACGGGGAACACCGGGGAGCAGTACTTC
TRBV2	TRBD1	TRBJ2-1	NA	CASPHPGQGGWGEQFF	TGTGCCAGCCCCCACCCGGGACAGGGGGGTTGGGGTGAGCAGTTCTTC
TRBV7-9	NA	TRBJ2-3	few	CASSLRGYTDTQYF	TGTGCCAGCAGCTTACGGGGATACACAGATACGCAGTATTTT
TRBV19	TRBD2	TRBJ2-1	NA	CASSSRTSGKLTYNEQFF	TGTGCCAGTAGCTCGAGAACTAGCGGCAAATTAACCTACAATGAGCAGTTCTTC
TRBV11-2	TRBD1	TRBJ1-2	NA	CASSPTGALYGYTF	TGTGCCAGCAGCCCGACAGGGGCGCTCTATGGCTACACCTTC
TRBV7-9	NA	TRBJ2-5	NA	CASSRLQETQYF	TGTGCCAGCAGCCGTCTACAAGAGACCCAGTACTTC
TRBV6-5	TRBD2	TRBJ2-1	NA	CASSSGLAGAHEQFF	TGTGCCAGCAGCTCGGGACTAGCGGGAGCGCATGAGCAGTTCTTC
TRBV14	NA	TRBJ1-1	few	CASTSLAGGMNTEAFF	TGTGCCAGCACCTCCTTGGCCGGGGGCATGAACACTGAAGCTTTCTTT
TRBV28	TRBD1	TRBJ1-4	once	CASSNTGGGEKLFF	TGTGCCAGCAGTAACACAGGGGGGGGAGAAAAACTGTTTTTT
TRBV24-1	NA	TRBJ2-5	few	CATSVGREETQYF	TGTGCCACCAGTGTAGGCAGAGAAGAGACCCAGTACTTC
TRBV10-3	TRBD2	TRBJ2-5	NA	CAIRETSGSETQYF	TGTGCCATCAGGGAGACTAGCGGGAGCGAGACCCAGTACTTC
TRBV7-2	NA	TRBJ2-1	NA	CASSLVGSLDEQFF	TGTGCCAGCAGCTTAGTCGGGAGTTTAGATGAGCAGTTCTTC
TRBV10-3	TRBD2	TRBJ2-5	NA	CAISESSAGGHETQYF	TGTGCCATCAGTGAGTCTTCAGCGGGAGGTCACGAGACCCAGTACTTC
TRBV27	TRBD1	TRBJ1-6	NA	CASSSTGGQGVSPLHF	TGTGCCAGCAGTAGCACCGGAGGACAGGGTGTGTCACCCCTCCACTTT
TRBV7-8	TRBD2	TRBJ2-3	NA	CASSRRASGDKDTQYF	TGTGCCAGCAGCCGTCGAGCTAGCGGGGATAAAGATACGCAGTATTTT
TRBV12-3/TRBV12-4	NA	TRBJ1-2	few	CASTLMPDYGYTF	TGTGCCAGCACCCTTATGCCGGACTATGGCTACACCTTC
TRBV19	NA	TRBJ1-1	NA	CASSIDPSRPNTEAFF	TGTGCCAGTAGTATTGATCCCTCGAGACCGAACACTGAAGCTTTCTTT
TRBV7-2	NA	TRBJ2-3	few	CASSLFPRDTQYF	TGTGCCAGCAGCTTATTCCCGCGCGATACGCAGTATTTT
TRBV28	NA	TRBJ1-1	NA	CASSLSQDTEAFF	TGTGCCAGCAGTTTGTCCCAGGACACTGAAGCTTTCTTT
TRBV27	TRBD2	TRBJ2-5	few	CASSLSTLAGGPSDF	TGTGCCAGCAGTTTATCGACCCTAGCGGGAGGGCCATCGGACTTC